What follows are 13 T cell receptor beta chains derived from one specimen sequenced in a study of blood T cells in healthy people across ages. Alongside a J-beta primer mix, a sample-barcoded 5' primer served in a second PCR lasting roughly 7 to 11 cycles. One entry per CDR3 protein results from TCRdb running MiXCR on the 5' RACE reads. The profile shows about 970,000 distinct CDR3 sequences, roughly half of them singletons. The specimen sequenced was blood. The origin of the receptors is an older woman in good health.

This chain connects TRBV2 to TRBJ2-7, with D perhaps matching TRBD2 (6 bases). From germline, CDR1 is SNHLY and CDR2 FYNNEI. Trimming took 5 bases from V and 1 from J, leaving 12 bases between them. The CDR3 contains 14 residues. As DNA, the CDR3 is TGTGCCAGCAGTCAGGAGGGGAGATCCTACGAGCAGTACTTC. This codes for CASSQEGRSYEQYF.

This clonotype has only a few counts. The chain joins TRBV6-5 to TRBJ2-7, with D possibly matching TRBD1 (5 bases). V shed 2 bases and J shed 5 bases, with 13 bases lying between them. The CDR3 covers 14 residues. Germline V gives CDR1 MNHEY, CDR2 SVGAGI. Written as DNA, the CDR3 is TGTGCCAGCAGTTACGGACACACATCCAACGAGCAGTACTTC. Protein: CASSYGHTSNEQYF.

The rearrangement links TRBV7-3 to TRBJ2-4, with no clear D. The J call may not be correct, given that the DNA end is closer to TRBJ2-7. This CDR3 has 13 residues. Germline values: CDR1 SGHTA, CDR2 FQGTGA. The CDR3: CASSIGNTYEQYF. As DNA, the CDR3 is TGTGCCAGCAGCATCGGTAACACCTACGAGCAGTACTTC.

The gene calls are TRBV9 and TRBJ2-5; 9 bases map to TRBD2. Germline values: CDR1 SGDLS, CDR2 YYNGEE. After removal of 5 bases from V and 5 bases from J, the junction contained 16 bases not matched to a gene. The CDR3 is made up of 17 amino acids. Here the CDR3 reads CASSPGASGILGETQYF. CDR3 DNA: TGTGCCAGCAGTCCCGGAGCTAGCGGGATCTTGGGGGAGACCCAGTACTTC.

This clonotype was seen once. V and J are TRBV7-2 and TRBJ1-2; a possible D gene is TRBD1 (5 bases). V was trimmed by 5 bases and J by 1 base, leaving 17 bases between them. The germline V gene has CDR1 SGHTA and CDR2 FQGNSA. This CDR3 contains 16 residues. CDR3 loop: CASSPDWGTVNYGYTF. CDR3 nucleotides: TGTGCCAGCAGCCCGGACTGGGGGACTGTTAACTATGGCTACACCTTC.

This chain joins TRBV6-5 and TRBJ2-1, with TRBD2 matching over 10 bases. Germline loops: CDR1 MNHEY, CDR2 SVGAGI. CDR3 length: 17 amino acids. Unmatched junction bases numbered 10, after V lost 4 bases and J lost 4 bases. CDR3 sequence (DNA): TGTGCCAGCAGTTCGAAACGAACTAGCGGGAATTACAATGAGCAGTTCTTC. As protein: CASSSKRTSGNYNEQFF.

Regarding this clonotype: One end of the junction fails to match germline, which may point to a read error. This sequence joins TRBV20-1 and TRBJ2-1, with 7 positions matching TRBD2. CDR1 and CDR2 from the germline V gene are DFQATT and SNEGSKA (reference sequence). This CDR3 has 12 residues. The CDR3, as DNA: TGCAGTACTAGACTAGCTTTGGAGACCCAGTTCTTC. This encodes CSTRLALETQFF.

This clonotype came up a few times. The J gene is TRBJ1-2, the V gene TRBV29-1, with TRBD1 matching over 9 bases. There are 14 residues in the CDR3. J lost 5 bases, V lost 4 bases, and 8 bases had no gene match. Germline CDR1 reads SQVTM; CDR2 reads ANQGSEA. CDR3 coding DNA: TGCAGCGTTGGTCTCGAGGACAGGGGTTATGGCTACACCTTC. Translation gives CSVGLEDRGYGYTF.

The V gene is TRBV20-1, the J gene TRBJ2-4; TRBD1 is a possible D gene (6 bases). From germline, CDR1 is DFQATT and CDR2 SNEGSKA (reference sequence). CDR3 length: 15 residues. The germline V and J ends were trimmed by 0 bases and 2 bases, with 11 bases remaining between them. CDR3 region: CSARDTGKTKNIQYF. The CDR3 bases are TGCAGTGCTAGAGATACAGGGAAAACCAAAAACATTCAGTACTTC.

The genes are TRBV7-9 and TRBJ1-1; 8 positions agree with TRBD1. The junction had 7 bases not matched to a gene; V was cut back by 6 bases and J by 4 bases. Germline V gene lookup returns CDR1 SEHNR and CDR2 FQNEAQ (reference sequence). The CDR3 extends over 14 amino acids. The CDR3 nucleotides are TGTGCCAGCAGAAAGGGACAGGTTGGCACTGAAGCTTTCTTT. Amino acids: CASRKGQVGTEAFF. Variable domain in full (rest from reference TRBV7-9 and TRBJ1-1): DTGVSQNPRHKITKRGQNVTFRCDPISEHNRLYWYRQTLGQGPEFLTYFQNEAQLEKSRLLSDRFSAERPKGSFSTLEIQRTEQGDSAMYLCASRKGQVGTEAFFGQGTRLTVV.

A few counts support this clonotype. The rearrangement links TRBV5-6 to TRBJ2-2; TRBD2 matches at 8 bases. Germline CDR1 reads SGHDT; CDR2 reads YYEEEE. The CDR3 runs 15 residues. Trimming at V came to 9 bases and at J to 5 bases, leaving 12 bases not matched to a gene. In DNA form, the CDR3 reads TGTGCCACTGAGCGCGCGGGAGGACGGACCGGGGAGCTGTTTTTT. It encodes CATERAGGRTGELFF.

The chain carries TRBV7-2 and TRBJ2-7; 12 nucleotides agree with TRBD2. The CDR3 loop spans 16 amino acids. The V gene end was trimmed by 3 bases and the J gene end by 6 bases; junction bases not matched to a gene: 9. Germline values: CDR1 SGHTA, CDR2 FQGNSA. CDR3 coding DNA: TGTGCCAGCAGCTTGGGCGGCCTAGCGGGAGGGGGCGAGCAGTACTTC. Its translation: CASSLGGLAGGGEQYF.

The chain links TRBV5-1 to TRBJ2-7; D may match TRBD1 or TRBD2 (5 bases each). The CDR3 runs to 18 residues. Germline V lookup: CDR1 SGHRS, CDR2 YFSETQ. The V end was cut by 4 bases, the J end by 7 bases, with 30 bases between. CDR3 loop: CASSHKGVGTLGTNEQYF. The CDR3 DNA reads TGCGCCAGCAGCCACAAAGGGGTCGGGACCCTAGGAACCAATGAGCAGTACTTC.